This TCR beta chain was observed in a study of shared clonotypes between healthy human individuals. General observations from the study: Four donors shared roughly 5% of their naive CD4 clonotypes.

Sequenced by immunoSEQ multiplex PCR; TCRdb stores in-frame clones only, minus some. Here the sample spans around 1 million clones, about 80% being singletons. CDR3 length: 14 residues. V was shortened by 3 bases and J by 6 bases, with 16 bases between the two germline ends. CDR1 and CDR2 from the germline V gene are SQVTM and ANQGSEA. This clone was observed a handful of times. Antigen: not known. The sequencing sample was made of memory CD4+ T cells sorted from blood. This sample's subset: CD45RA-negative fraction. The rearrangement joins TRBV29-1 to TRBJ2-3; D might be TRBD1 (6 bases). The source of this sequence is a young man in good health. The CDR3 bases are TGCAGCGTTGAGGAAGGGGGTGTGAGGGATACGCAGTATTTT. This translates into CSVEEGGVRDTQYF.